This T cell receptor beta chain was retrieved from a study of blood T cells in healthy people across ages. Study outcomes and limitations: Naive T cell percentage showed a strong correlation with the diversity of TCR beta. Per million T cells, TCR beta diversity dropped roughly linearly as age increased.

Comment on this clonotype: What it binds is not known.

Collection of 8.5 to 10 milliliters of peripheral blood was performed for each donor. The CDR3 is 17 amino acids. The V and J ends lost 2 bases and 0 bases, in that order; junction bases with no gene match: 8. CDR1 SGHKS and CDR2 YYEKEE come from the germline V gene (reference sequence). Through a sample-barcoded 5' primer and a J-beta primer mix, a second PCR was run for about 6 to 11 cycles. Each CDR3 protein is one row after TCRdb ran MiXCR on the 5' RACE reads. In the table there are around 280,000 distinct CDR3 sequences, 25% to 30% of which are singletons. The chain couples TRBV5-5 to TRBJ2-1; 7 nucleotides align to TRBD2. The clonotype was recovered from a woman in her sixties or seventies in good health. The material sequenced was blood. Here the CDR3 DNA reads TGTGCCAGCAGCTTTGGGGCGGGAGAGACCTCCTACAATGAGCAGTTCTTC. It translates to CASSFGAGETSYNEQFF. Together with reference TRBV5-5 and TRBJ2-1, the CDR3 gives the full variable domain: DAGVTQSPTHLIKTRGQQVTLRCSPISGHKSVSWYQQVLGQGPQFIFQYYEKEERGRGNFPDRFSARQFPNYSSELNVNALLLGDSALYLCASSFGAGETSYNEQFFGPGTRLTVL.